This TCR beta chain was captured by sequencing in a study of PD-L1 blockade in urothelial cancer. The overall study: The researchers analyzed blood 3 weeks (second dose) and 6 weeks after treatment start. When blood samples were assessed, the median T cell count was around 150,000.

This CDR3 has 14 residues. Germline V gene sequence: CDR1 MGHDK, CDR2 SYGVNS. The J segment lost 10 bases and the V segment lost 4 bases, leaving 9 bases of the junction unmatched. Clones were sequenced by immunoSEQ multiplex PCR, and TCRdb holds only the in-frame ones, with some missing. The table lists 70,000 or so clones, less than 90% of them singletons, with 4% to 6% in the top ten. This sequence joins TRBV25-1 and TRBJ2-1, with TRBD1 matching over 8 bases. This sequence was found in a man in his 70s with urothelial cancer. Sequenced here: PBMCs, sampled around atezolizumab (anti-PD-L1) treatment. The CDR3 DNA sequence: TGTGCCAGCAGTGCCTTCAGGGGGCAATCGGAGCAGTTCTTC. Amino acid sequence: CASSAFRGQSEQFF.